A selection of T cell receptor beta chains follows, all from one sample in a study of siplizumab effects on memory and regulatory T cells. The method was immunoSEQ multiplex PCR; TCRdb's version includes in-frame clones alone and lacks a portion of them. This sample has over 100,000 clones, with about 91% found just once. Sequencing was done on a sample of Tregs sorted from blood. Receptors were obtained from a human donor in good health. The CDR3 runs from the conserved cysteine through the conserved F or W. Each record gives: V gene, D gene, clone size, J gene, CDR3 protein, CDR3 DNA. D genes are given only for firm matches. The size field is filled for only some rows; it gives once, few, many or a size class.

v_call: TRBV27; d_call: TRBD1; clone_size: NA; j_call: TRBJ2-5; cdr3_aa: CASSDREETQYF; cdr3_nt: TGTGCCAGCAGCGACAGGGAAGAGACCCAGTACTTC
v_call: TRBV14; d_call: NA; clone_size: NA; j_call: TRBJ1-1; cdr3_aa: CASSQVGYSMNTEAFF; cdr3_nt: TGTGCCAGCAGCCAAGTCGGCTACTCAATGAACACTGAAGCTTTCTTT
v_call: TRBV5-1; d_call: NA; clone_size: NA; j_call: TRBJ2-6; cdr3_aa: CASSSVVGSGANVLTF; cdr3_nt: TGCGCCAGCAGTTCGGTCGTCGGCTCTGGGGCCAACGTCCTGACTTTC
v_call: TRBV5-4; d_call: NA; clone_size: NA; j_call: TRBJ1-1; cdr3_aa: CASSLVMNTEAFF; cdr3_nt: TGTGCCAGCAGCTTGGTGATGAACACTGAAGCTTTCTTT
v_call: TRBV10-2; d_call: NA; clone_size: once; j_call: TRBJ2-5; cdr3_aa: CAAGVKETQYF; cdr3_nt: TGCGCCGCCGGGGTTAAAGAGACCCAGTACTTC
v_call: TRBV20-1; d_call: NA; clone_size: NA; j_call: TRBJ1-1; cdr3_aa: CSARPGPRAFF; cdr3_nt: TGCAGTGCTAGACCGGGGCCGCGAGCTTTCTTT
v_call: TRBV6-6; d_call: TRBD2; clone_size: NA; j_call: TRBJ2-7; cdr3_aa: CASSISGRLRYEQYF; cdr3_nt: TGTGCCAGCAGCATTAGCGGGAGGCTTCGCTACGAGCAGTACTTC
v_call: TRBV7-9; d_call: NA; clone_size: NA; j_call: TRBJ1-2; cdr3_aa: CASSVRGETSRGYTF; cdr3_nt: TGTGCCAGCAGCGTTCGCGGGGAGACAAGTAGAGGCTACACCTTC
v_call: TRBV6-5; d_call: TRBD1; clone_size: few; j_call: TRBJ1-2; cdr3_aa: CASRRGQGATLF; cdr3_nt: TGTGCCAGCAGACGAGGACAGGGGGCGACTCTCTTC
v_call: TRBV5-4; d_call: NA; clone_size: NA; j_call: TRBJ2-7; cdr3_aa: CASSLDRSSYEQYF; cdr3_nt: TGTGCCAGCAGCTTAGACAGGTCCTCCTACGAGCAGTACTTC
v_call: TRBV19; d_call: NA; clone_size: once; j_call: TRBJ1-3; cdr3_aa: CASRNGGHGGNTIYF; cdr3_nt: TGTGCCAGTAGGAACGGGGGGCATGGTGGAAACACCATATATTTT
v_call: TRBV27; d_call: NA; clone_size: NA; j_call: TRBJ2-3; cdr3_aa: CASSLSLLTDTQYF; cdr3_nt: TGTGCCAGCAGTTTATCGCTTCTCACAGATACGCAGTATTTT
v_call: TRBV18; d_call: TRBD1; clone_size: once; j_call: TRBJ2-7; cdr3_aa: CASSPQGQTYEQYF; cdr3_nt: TGTGCCAGCTCACCACAGGGACAGACCTACGAGCAGTACTTC
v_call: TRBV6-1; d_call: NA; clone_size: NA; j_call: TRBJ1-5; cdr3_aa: CASSDYGGSNQPQHF; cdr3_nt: TGTGCCAGCAGTGACTACGGCGGTAGCAATCAGCCCCAGCATTTT
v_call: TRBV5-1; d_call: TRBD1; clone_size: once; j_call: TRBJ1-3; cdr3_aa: CASSPTGGKGNTIYF; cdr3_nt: TGCGCCAGCAGCCCGACAGGGGGCAAAGGAAACACCATATATTTT